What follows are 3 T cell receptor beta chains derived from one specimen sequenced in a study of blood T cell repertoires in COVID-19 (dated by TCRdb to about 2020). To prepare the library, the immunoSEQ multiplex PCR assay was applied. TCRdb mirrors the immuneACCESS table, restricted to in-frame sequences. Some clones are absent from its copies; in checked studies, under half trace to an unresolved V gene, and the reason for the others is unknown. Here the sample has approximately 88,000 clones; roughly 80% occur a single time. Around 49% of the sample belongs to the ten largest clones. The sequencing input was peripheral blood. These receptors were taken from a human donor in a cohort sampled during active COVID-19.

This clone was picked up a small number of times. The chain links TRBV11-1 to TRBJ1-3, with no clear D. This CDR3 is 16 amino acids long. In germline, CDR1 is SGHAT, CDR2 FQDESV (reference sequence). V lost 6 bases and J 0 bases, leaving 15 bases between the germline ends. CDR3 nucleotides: TGTGCCAGCAGTCGGGAGCTCGGCGGCTCTGGAAACACCATATATTTT. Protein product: CASSRELGGSGNTIYF.

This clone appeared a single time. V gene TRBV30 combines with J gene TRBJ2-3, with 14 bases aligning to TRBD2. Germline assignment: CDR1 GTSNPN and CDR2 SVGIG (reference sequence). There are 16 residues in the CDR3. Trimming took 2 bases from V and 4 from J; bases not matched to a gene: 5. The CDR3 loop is CAWSRGLAGVPDTQYF. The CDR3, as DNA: TGTGCCTGGAGTAGGGGACTAGCGGGAGTTCCAGATACGCAGTATTTT.

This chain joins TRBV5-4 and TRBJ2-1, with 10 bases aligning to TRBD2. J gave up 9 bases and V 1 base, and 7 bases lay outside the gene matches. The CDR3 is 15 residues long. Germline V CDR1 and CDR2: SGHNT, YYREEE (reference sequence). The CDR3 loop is CASSLKLAGVSEQFF. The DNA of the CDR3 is TGTGCCAGCAGCTTGAAGCTAGCGGGAGTCAGTGAGCAGTTCTTC.